The clone carrying this TCR beta chain was seen only once. The antigen remains undetermined. This entry is derived from a study of T cell repertoires in cytomegalovirus infection. Study context: Researchers turned to recently identified HLA-C-restricted CMV epitopes as well as well-studied HLA-B-restricted ones. Through public TCR beta signatures, both CMV infection and matching HLA type were indicated. Study-wide results and caveats: Carriage of CMV together with the relevant HLA was identifiable through cumulative public TCR beta family frequency.

CDR3 length: 14 amino acids. In germline, CDR1 is SGHRS, CDR2 YFSETQ. V dropped 3 bases and J dropped 1 base, with 7 bases sitting between them. MiXCR, applied by TCRdb to the reads, yields one record per CDR3 protein. Here the sample spans about 700,000 distinct CDR3 sequences, roughly 36% being singletons. This chain connects TRBV5-1 to TRBJ2-2, with D perhaps matching TRBD1 (6 bases). Source: cultured PBMCs, taken from culture after CMV antigen stimulation. The sequence derives from a human donor in good health (CMV status not recorded). Some clones in this sample may be carry-over from other donors' samples. The DNA for the CDR3 is TGCGCCAGCAGCTGGGGACAGAACACCGGGGAGCTGTTTTTT. It codes for CASSWGQNTGELFF.